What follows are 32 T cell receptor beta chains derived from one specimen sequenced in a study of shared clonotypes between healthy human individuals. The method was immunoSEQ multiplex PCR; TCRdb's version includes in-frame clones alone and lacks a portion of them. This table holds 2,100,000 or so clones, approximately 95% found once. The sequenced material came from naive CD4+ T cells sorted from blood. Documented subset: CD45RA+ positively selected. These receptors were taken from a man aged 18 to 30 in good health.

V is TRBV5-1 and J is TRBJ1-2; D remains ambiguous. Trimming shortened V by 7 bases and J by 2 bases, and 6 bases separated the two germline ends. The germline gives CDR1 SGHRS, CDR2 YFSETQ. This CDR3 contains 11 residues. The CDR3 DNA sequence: TGCGCCAGCGGATACAACTATGGCTACACCTTC. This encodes CASGYNYGYTF.

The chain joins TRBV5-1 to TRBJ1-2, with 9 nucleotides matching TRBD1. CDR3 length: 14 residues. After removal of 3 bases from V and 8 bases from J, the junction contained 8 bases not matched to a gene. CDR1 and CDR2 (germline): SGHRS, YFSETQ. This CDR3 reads CASSSRDRVEGYTF. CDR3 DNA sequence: TGCGCCAGCAGCTCAAGGGACAGGGTGGAAGGCTACACCTTC.

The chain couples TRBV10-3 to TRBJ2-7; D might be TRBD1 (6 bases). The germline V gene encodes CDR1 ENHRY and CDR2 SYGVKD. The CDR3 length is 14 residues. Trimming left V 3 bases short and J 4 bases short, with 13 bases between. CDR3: CAISERGSRYEQYF. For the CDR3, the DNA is TGTGCCATCAGTGAAAGGGGGTCGCGTTACGAGCAGTACTTC.

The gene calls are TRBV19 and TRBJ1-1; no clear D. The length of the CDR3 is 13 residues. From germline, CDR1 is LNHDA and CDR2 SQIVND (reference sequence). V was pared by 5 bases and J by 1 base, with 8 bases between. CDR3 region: CASSPRRNTEAFF. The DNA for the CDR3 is TGTGCCAGTAGTCCCCGACGGAACACTGAAGCTTTCTTT.

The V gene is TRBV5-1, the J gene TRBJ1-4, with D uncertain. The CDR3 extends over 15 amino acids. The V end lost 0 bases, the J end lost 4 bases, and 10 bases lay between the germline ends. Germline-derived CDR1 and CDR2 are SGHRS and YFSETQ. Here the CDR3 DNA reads TGCGCCAGCAGCTTGGCCATGGGAAATAATGAAAAACTGTTTTTT. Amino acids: CASSLAMGNNEKLFF.

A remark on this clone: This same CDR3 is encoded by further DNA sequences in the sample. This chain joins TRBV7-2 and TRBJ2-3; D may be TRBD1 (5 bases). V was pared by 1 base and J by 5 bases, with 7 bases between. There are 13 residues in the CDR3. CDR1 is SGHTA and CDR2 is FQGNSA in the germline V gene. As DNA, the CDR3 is TGTGCCAGCAGCTTAGGAACAGGAGATACGCAGTATTTT. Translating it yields CASSLGTGDTQYF.

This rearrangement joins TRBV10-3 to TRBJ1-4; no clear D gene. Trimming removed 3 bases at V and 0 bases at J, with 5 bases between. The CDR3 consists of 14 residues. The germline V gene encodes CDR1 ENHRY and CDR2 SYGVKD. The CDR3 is CAISDLATNEKLFF. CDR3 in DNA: TGTGCCATCAGTGATTTAGCAACTAATGAAAAACTGTTTTTT.

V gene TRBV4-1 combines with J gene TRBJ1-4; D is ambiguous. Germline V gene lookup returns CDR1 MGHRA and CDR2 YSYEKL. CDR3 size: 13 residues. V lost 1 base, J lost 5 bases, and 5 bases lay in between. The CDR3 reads CASSQAANEKLFF. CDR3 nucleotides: TGCGCCAGCAGCCAAGCAGCGAATGAAAAACTGTTTTTT.

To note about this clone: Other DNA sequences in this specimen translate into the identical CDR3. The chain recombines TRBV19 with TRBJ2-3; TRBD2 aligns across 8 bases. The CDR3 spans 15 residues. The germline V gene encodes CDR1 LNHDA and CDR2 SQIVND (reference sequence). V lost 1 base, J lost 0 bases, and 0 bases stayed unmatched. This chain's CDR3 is CASSIAGGSTDTQYF. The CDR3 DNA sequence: TGTGCCAGTAGTATAGCGGGAGGGAGCACAGATACGCAGTATTTT.

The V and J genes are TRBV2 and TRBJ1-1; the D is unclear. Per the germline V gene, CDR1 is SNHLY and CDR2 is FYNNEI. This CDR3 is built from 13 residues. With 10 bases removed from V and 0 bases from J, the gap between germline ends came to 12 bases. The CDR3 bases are TGTGCCACCCGAGCGTCGCTGAACACTGAAGCTTTCTTT. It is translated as CATRASLNTEAFF.

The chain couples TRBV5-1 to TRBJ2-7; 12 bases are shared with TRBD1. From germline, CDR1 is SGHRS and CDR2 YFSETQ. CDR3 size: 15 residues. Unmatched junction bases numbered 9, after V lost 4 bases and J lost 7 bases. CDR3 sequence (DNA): TGCGCCAGCAGCAGTCAGGGACAGGGGGCTGAGGAGCAGTACTTC. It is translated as CASSSQGQGAEEQYF.

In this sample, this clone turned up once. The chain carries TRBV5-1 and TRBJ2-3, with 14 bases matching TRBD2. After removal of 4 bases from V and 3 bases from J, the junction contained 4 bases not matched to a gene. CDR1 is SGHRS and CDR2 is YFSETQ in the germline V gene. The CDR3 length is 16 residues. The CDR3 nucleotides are TGCGCCAGCAGCCTACGGACTAGCGGGGGGACAGATACGCAGTATTTT. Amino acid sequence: CASSLRTSGGTDTQYF.

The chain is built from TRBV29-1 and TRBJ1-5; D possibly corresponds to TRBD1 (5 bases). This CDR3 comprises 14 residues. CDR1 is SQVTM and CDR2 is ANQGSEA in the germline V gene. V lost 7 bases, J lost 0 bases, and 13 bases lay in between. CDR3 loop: CSAGAVGSNQPQHF. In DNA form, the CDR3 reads TGCAGCGCTGGGGCGGTCGGTAGCAATCAGCCCCAGCATTTT.

The CDR3 spells CASSEPDYEQYF. CDR3 sequence (DNA): TGTGCCAGCAGTGAACCGGACTACGAGCAGTACTTC. The chain uses TRBV6-1 and TRBJ2-7, with no clear D. This CDR3 region has 12 residues. The V end lost 2 bases, the J end lost 3 bases, and 5 bases lay between the germline ends. Germline V gene lookup returns CDR1 MNHNS and CDR2 SASEGT.

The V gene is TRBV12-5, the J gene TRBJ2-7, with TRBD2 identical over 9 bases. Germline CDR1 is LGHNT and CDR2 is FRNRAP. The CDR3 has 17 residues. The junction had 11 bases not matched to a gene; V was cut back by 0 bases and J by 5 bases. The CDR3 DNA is TGTGCTAGTGGTTTGGTACCGTTCGCGGCGGGAGGGAACGAGCAGTACTTC. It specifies CASGLVPFAAGGNEQYF.

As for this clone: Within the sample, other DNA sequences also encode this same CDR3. The CDR3: CASSLEGDSYNEQFF. In DNA form, the CDR3 reads TGCGCCAGCAGCTTGGAAGGAGACTCCTACAATGAGCAGTTCTTC. The J gene is TRBJ2-1, the V gene TRBV5-1; D not certain. Deletions cut 0 bases from V and 0 bases from J, with 7 bases between. Germline lookup yields CDR1 SGHRS and CDR2 YFSETQ. The CDR3 is 15 residues long.

The CDR3 reads CASRGEAQFF. DNA of the CDR3: TGTGCCAGCAGGGGAGAAGCGCAGTTCTTC. The V and J genes are TRBV28 and TRBJ2-1, with D possibly TRBD2 on 5 matching bases. Germline V gene data show CDR1 as MDHEN and CDR2 as SYDVKM. Trimming removed 6 bases from V and 12 bases from J, with 9 bases in between. The CDR3 is 10 amino acids.

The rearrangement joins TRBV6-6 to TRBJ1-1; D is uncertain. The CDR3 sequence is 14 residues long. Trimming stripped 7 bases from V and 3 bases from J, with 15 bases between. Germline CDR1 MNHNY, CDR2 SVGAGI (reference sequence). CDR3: CASNPPERDTEAFF. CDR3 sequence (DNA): TGTGCCAGCAACCCCCCGGAGAGAGACACTGAAGCTTTCTTT.

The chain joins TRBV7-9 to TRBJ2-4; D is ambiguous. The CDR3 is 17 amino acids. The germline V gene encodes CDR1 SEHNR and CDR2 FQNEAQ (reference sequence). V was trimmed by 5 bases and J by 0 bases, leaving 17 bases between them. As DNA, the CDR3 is TGTGCCAGCAGCCATGAAACTGGCGGTATAGCCAAAAACATTCAGTACTTC. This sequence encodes CASSHETGGIAKNIQYF.

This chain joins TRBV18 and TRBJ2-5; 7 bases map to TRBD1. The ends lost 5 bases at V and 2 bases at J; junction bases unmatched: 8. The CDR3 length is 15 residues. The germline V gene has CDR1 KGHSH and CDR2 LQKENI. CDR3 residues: CASSGTGQIQETQYF. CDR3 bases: TGTGCCAGCTCAGGTACGGGACAGATACAAGAGACCCAGTACTTC. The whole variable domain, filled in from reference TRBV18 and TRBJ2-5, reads NAGVMQNPRHLVRRRGQEARLRCSPMKGHSHVYWYRQLPEEGLKFMVYLQKENIIDESGMPKERFSAEFPKEGPSILRIQQVVRGDSAAYFCASSGTGQIQETQYFGPGTRLLVL.

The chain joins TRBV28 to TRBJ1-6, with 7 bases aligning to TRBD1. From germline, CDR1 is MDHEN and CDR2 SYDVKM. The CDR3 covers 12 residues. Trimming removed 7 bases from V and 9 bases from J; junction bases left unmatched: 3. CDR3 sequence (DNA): TGTGCCAGCATAGGGGGCGGTTCACCCCTCCACTTT. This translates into CASIGGGSPLHF.

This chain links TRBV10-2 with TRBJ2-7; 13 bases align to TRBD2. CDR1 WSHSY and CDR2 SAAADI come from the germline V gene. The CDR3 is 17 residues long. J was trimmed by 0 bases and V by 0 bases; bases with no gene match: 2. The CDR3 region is CASSESGLAGSSYEQYF. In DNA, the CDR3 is TGCGCCAGCAGTGAGTCGGGACTAGCGGGGAGCTCCTACGAGCAGTACTTC.

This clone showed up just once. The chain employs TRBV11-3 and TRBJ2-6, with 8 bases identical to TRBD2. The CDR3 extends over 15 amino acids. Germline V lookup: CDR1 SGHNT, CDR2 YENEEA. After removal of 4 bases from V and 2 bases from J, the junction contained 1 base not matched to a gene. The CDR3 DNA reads TGTGCCAGCAGCTCGGGGGGGCCTGGGGCCAACGTCCTGACTTTC. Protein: CASSSGGPGANVLTF.

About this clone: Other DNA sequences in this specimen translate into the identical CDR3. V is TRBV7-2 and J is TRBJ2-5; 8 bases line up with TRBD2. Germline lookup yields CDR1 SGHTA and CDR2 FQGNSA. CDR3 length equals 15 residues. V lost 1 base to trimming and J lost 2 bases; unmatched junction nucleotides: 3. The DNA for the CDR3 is TGTGCCAGCAGCTTAGTTGGCGGGGGGCAAGAGACCCAGTACTTC. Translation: CASSLVGGGQETQYF.

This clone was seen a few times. CDR3 protein: CASSSLDRPISGNTIYF. The CDR3 DNA sequence: TGTGCCAGCAGCTCCCTAGACAGACCGATCTCTGGAAACACCATATATTTT. This chain uses TRBV7-9 with TRBJ1-3; possible D gene TRBD1, 5 bases. The length of the CDR3 is 17 residues. Germline lookup yields CDR1 SEHNR and CDR2 FQNEAQ (reference sequence). V was trimmed by 4 bases and J by 0 bases, leaving 16 bases between them.

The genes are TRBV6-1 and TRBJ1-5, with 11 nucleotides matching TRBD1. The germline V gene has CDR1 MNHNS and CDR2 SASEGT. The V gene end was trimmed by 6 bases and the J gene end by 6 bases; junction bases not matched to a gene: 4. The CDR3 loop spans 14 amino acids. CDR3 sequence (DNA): TGTGCCAGCAGCGCCGGGACAGGGGGTCAGCCCCAGCATTTT. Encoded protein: CASSAGTGGQPQHF.

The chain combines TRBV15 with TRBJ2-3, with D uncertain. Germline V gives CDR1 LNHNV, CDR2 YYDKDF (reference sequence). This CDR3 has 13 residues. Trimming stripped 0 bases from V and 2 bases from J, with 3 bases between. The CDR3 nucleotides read TGTGCCACCAGCAGAGACAACACAGATACGCAGTATTTT. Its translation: CATSRDNTDTQYF.

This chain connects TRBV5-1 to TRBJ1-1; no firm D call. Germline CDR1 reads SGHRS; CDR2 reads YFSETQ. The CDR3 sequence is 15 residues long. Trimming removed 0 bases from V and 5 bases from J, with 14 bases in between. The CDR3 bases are TGCGCCAGCAGCTTGGCGCTATTGGGCAAGACTGAAGCTTTCTTT. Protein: CASSLALLGKTEAFF.

This chain's CDR3 is CASSPGSNTGELFF. The DNA for the CDR3 is TGTGCCAGCAGTCCGGGATCTAACACCGGGGAGCTGTTTTTT. V and J are TRBV6-5 and TRBJ2-2; weak D call: TRBD2 (5 bases). The ends were cut back, 5 bases at V and 2 bases at J, with 9 bases in the middle. This CDR3 comprises 14 residues. CDR1 and CDR2 (germline): MNHEY, SVGAGI.

The CDR3 DNA is TGTGCCAGCAGCTCGGGGGCGGGGGCCTCTCTCGAGCAGTACTTC. It specifies CASSSGAGASLEQYF. The chain carries TRBV7-6 and TRBJ2-7; possibly TRBD2 for D (7 bases). This CDR3 is 15 amino acids long. Germline values: CDR1 SGHVS, CDR2 FNYEAQ. V was trimmed by 4 bases and J by 6 bases, leaving 19 bases between them.

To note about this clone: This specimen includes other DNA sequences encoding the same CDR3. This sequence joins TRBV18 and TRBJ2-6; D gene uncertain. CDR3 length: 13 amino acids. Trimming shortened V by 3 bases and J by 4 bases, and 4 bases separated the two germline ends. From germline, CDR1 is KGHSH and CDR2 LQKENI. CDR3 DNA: TGTGCCAGCTCACCTTCGGGGGCCAACGTCCTGACTTTC. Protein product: CASSPSGANVLTF.

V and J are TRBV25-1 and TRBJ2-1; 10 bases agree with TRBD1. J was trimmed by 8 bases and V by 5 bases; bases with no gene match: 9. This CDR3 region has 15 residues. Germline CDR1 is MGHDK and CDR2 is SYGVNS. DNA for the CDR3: TGTGCCAGCAGTTACGGACAGGGGGATAGGGATGAGCAGTTCTTC. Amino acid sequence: CASSYGQGDRDEQFF.